These 32 T cell receptor beta chains originate from one sample sequenced in a study of CD4+ T cells in melanoma. Profiled with immunoSEQ multiplex PCR; TCRdb holds only in-frame clones, not every one. The profile shows some 10,000 clones, around 70% of them singletons. The source material was cells from a culture (not recorded whether cultured in vitro). Receptors were obtained from a human donor with melanoma.

The chain employs TRBV5-1 and TRBJ2-4, with D perhaps matching TRBD1 or TRBD2 (5 bases each). V shed 7 bases and J shed 3 bases, with 23 bases lying between them. Per germline, CDR1 SGHRS and CDR2 YFSETQ. The CDR3 runs 17 residues. CDR3 coding DNA: TGCGCCAGCCACCGGGGCGGTGCAGGGAACGGCAAAAACATTCAGTACTTC. Protein: CASHRGGAGNGKNIQYF.

This chain uses TRBV7-8 with TRBJ2-1; no reliable D call. V lost 3 bases, J lost 4 bases, and 13 bases lay in between. Germline V gene sequence: CDR1 SGHVS, CDR2 FQNEAQ. The CDR3 has 15 amino acids. CDR3 region: CASSFKTAAYNEQFF. The CDR3 nucleotides read TGTGCCAGCAGCTTTAAGACGGCGGCGTACAATGAGCAGTTCTTC.

The chain carries TRBV5-1 and TRBJ2-2; 9 nucleotides align to TRBD1. Germline V CDR1 and CDR2: SGHRS, YFSETQ. The V segment lost 3 bases and the J segment 0 bases; nucleotides outside the gene matches: 3. CDR3 length: 16 amino acids. Here the CDR3 DNA reads TGCGCCAGCAGCTGGGGGGACAGGGCGAACACCGGGGAGCTGTTTTTT. It codes for CASSWGDRANTGELFF.

V gene TRBV4-1 combines with J gene TRBJ2-1; TRBD1 matches 9 bases. This CDR3 comprises 14 residues. Trimming took 5 bases from V and 7 from J; bases not matched to a gene: 6. Germline CDR1 and CDR2: MGHRA and YSYEKL. The CDR3: CASSAGTGTNEQFF. As DNA, the CDR3 is TGCGCCAGCAGCGCCGGGACAGGGACGAATGAGCAGTTCTTC.

This chain connects TRBV5-1 to TRBJ2-4; D is unresolved. CDR1 SGHRS and CDR2 YFSETQ come from the germline V gene. The CDR3 covers 15 residues. Trimming removed 4 bases from V and 2 bases from J, with 13 bases in between. CDR3 sequence (DNA): TGCGCCAGCAGCACTCAACCTAGTACCAAAAACATTCAGTACTTC. Encoded protein: CASSTQPSTKNIQYF.

This clone turned up a few times. The chain uses TRBV7-9 and TRBJ1-3; D remains unclear. V lost 3 bases and J 4 bases, leaving 7 bases between the germline ends. Germline V gene data show CDR1 as SEHNR and CDR2 as FQNEAQ (reference sequence). The CDR3 extends over 13 amino acids. The CDR3 sequence: CASSFAGGNTIYF. The CDR3 DNA sequence: TGTGCCAGCAGCTTCGCAGGAGGAAACACCATATATTTT.

J is TRBJ1-2 and V is TRBV4-3; D unclear. V gave up 4 bases and J gave up 5 bases, with 5 bases separating them. Germline values: CDR1 LGHNA, CDR2 YSLEER. The CDR3 loop spans 11 amino acids. The CDR3 loop reads CASSPGYGYTF. The CDR3 coding sequence is TGCGCCAGCAGCCCGGGTTATGGCTACACCTTC.

V is TRBV4-2 and J is TRBJ2-3, with 9 bases that match TRBD1. This CDR3 comprises 15 residues. With V trimmed by 5 bases and J by 5 bases, 8 bases remained unmatched. Germline V gives CDR1 LGHNA, CDR2 YNFKEQ. CDR3: CASSLGGTGKDTQYF. CDR3 nucleotide sequence: TGTGCCAGCAGCTTGGGAGGGACAGGGAAAGATACGCAGTATTTT.

This chain links TRBV5-5 with TRBJ2-7; tentative D call: TRBD2 (6 bases). Trimming shortened V by 3 bases and J by 7 bases, and 26 bases separated the two germline ends. The CDR3 consists of 17 residues. Germline values: CDR1 SGHKS, CDR2 YYEKEE (reference sequence). CDR3 nucleotides: TGTGCCAGCAGCTCCACCCCCTTTGCGGGGAAAGGGGTAGAGCAGTACTTC. This gives the protein CASSSTPFAGKGVEQYF. The full variable domain, with the rest looked up from reference TRBV5-5 and TRBJ2-7, is DAGVTQSPTHLIKTRGQQVTLRCSPISGHKSVSWYQQVLGQGPQFIFQYYEKEERGRGNFPDRFSARQFPNYSSELNVNALLLGDSALYLCASSSTPFAGKGVEQYFGPGTRLTVT.

This clone was observed a few times. The chain links TRBV21-1 to TRBJ2-6; the table's TRBD1 call for D was not verified on the DNA. TRBV21-1 is assigned pseudogene status. The CDR3 contains 16 residues. The CDR3 loop is CATRTGSSSGANVLTF. DNA of the CDR3: TGTGCCACAAGGACAGGAAGCAGCTCTGGGGCCAACGTCCTGACTTTC.

The chain combines TRBV6-5 with TRBJ2-7; TRBD2 matches at 7 bases. The CDR3 runs 15 residues. J lost 6 bases, V lost 0 bases, and 8 bases had no gene match. The germline V gene encodes CDR1 MNHEY and CDR2 SVGAGI. The CDR3 protein is CASSYSSGVSPEQYF. CDR3 nucleotide sequence: TGTGCCAGCAGTTACTCAAGCGGGGTTTCCCCCGAGCAGTACTTC.

The J gene is TRBJ1-3, the V gene TRBV4-2, with D possibly being TRBD1 (6 bases). V was shortened by 5 bases and J by 0 bases, with 17 bases between the two germline ends. Germline assignment: CDR1 LGHNA and CDR2 YNFKEQ. The CDR3 runs 17 residues. CDR3 nucleotides: TGTGCCAGCAGCTTGGCCTTTGTAGGGGGCTCTGGAAACACCATATATTTT. Translated: CASSLAFVGGSGNTIYF.

The chain links TRBV10-1 to TRBJ2-5; TRBD1 matches 7 bases. The CDR3 sequence is 14 residues long. CDR1 is WNHNN, CDR2 SYGVQD, per germline (reference sequence). V lost 0 bases, J lost 5 bases, and 3 bases stayed unmatched. This CDR3 is CASSESQGKETQYF. As DNA, the CDR3 is TGCGCCAGCAGTGAGTCACAGGGGAAGGAGACCCAGTACTTC.

J is TRBJ1-1 and V is TRBV11-2, with D uncertain. The CDR3 length is 14 residues. V dropped 3 bases and J dropped 0 bases, with 8 bases sitting between them. Germline CDR1 and CDR2: SGHAT and FQNNGV. Here the CDR3 DNA reads TGTGCCAGCAGCTTGACGGCTATGAACACTGAAGCTTTCTTT. It is translated as CASSLTAMNTEAFF.

This CDR3 reads CASSLTVAGGETQYF. The CDR3 coding sequence is TGTGCCAGCAGCTTAACGGTCGCAGGAGGGGAGACCCAGTACTTC. The chain links TRBV11-2 to TRBJ2-5; maybe TRBD2 (6 bases). The CDR3 length is 15 residues. V lost 2 bases and J lost 5, with 15 bases in between. Germline V gene data show CDR1 as SGHAT and CDR2 as FQNNGV.

V usage is TRBV18 and J usage is TRBJ1-1; D gene unclear. Looked up from germline, CDR1 is KGHSH and CDR2 is LQKENI. This CDR3 is built from 15 residues. Trimming removed 3 bases at V and 3 bases at J, with 14 bases between. CDR3 loop: CASSPVGGWDTEAFF. In DNA form, the CDR3 reads TGTGCCAGCTCACCCGTAGGTGGGTGGGACACTGAAGCTTTCTTT.

The chain links TRBV5-1 to TRBJ2-7; 13 bases are a match to TRBD2. The J segment lost 7 bases and the V segment lost 4 bases, leaving 5 bases of the junction unmatched. The CDR3 length is 14 residues. CDR1 SGHRS and CDR2 YFSETQ come from the germline V gene. In DNA form, the CDR3 reads TGCGCCAGCAGCCAACTAGCGGGGGGGCTAGAGCAGTACTTC. This sequence encodes CASSQLAGGLEQYF.

The V gene is TRBV19, the J gene TRBJ2-3; D ambiguous. The CDR3 has 11 amino acids. The germline V gene encodes CDR1 LNHDA and CDR2 SQIVND (reference sequence). The V gene lost 4 bases and the J gene lost 5 bases, with 4 bases spanning the gap. CDR3 amino acids: CASSTRDTQYF. CDR3 DNA sequence: TGTGCCAGTAGTACTCGAGATACGCAGTATTTT.

V is TRBV4-1 and J is TRBJ2-1; D possibly uses TRBD1 or TRBD2 (6 bases each). This CDR3 is 15 amino acids long. The germline V gene has CDR1 MGHRA and CDR2 YSYEKL. Trimming took 2 bases from V and 8 from J, leaving 16 bases between them. The CDR3 sequence is CASSQPEGGLDEQFF. For the CDR3, the DNA is TGCGCCAGCAGCCAACCGGAGGGGGGTTTGGATGAGCAGTTCTTC.

The V call is TRBV7-2, the J call TRBJ1-1; D not resolved. The CDR3 has 16 amino acids. Per germline, CDR1 SGHTA and CDR2 FQGNSA. V was cut by 1 base and J by 1 base, with 13 bases left in between. The CDR3 reads CASSLVMGIKNTEAFF. CDR3 nucleotides: TGTGCCAGCAGCTTAGTGATGGGAATTAAGAACACTGAAGCTTTCTTT.

This clone came up a few times. The chain recombines TRBV10-3 with TRBJ2-3; 8 nucleotides line up with TRBD2. Germline lookup yields CDR1 ENHRY and CDR2 SYGVKD. The CDR3 extends over 13 amino acids. V gave up 8 bases and J gave up 6 bases; unmatched junction bases: 7. The CDR3 DNA sequence: TGTGCCATCGGGGGGACTAGTTGGGATACGCAGTATTTT. It encodes CAIGGTSWDTQYF.

The chain recombines TRBV6-5 with TRBJ1-2; D call uncertain. The length of the CDR3 is 14 residues. The V end was cut by 6 bases, the J end by 0 bases, with 11 bases between. CDR1 MNHEY and CDR2 SVGAGI come from the germline V gene. The DNA of the CDR3 is TGTGCCAGCAGGTCGGCCGGAGCTAACTATGGCTACACCTTC. This encodes CASRSAGANYGYTF.

The rearrangement uses TRBV4-2 and TRBJ2-3; D call uncertain. The V gene's germline CDR1 is LGHNA and CDR2 YNFKEQ. The CDR3 has 13 residues. Deletions cut 5 bases from V and 4 bases from J, with 10 bases between. This CDR3 is CASSFATADTQYF. In DNA form, the CDR3 reads TGTGCCAGCAGCTTTGCCACGGCAGATACGCAGTATTTT.

The chain carries TRBV6-1 and TRBJ2-5; D not resolved. This CDR3 region has 16 residues. CDR1 is MNHNS, CDR2 SASEGT, per germline. Deletions cut 2 bases from V and 3 bases from J, with 16 bases between. The CDR3 DNA follows: TGTGCCAGCAGTGAATGGCGACTGACGGATAAAGAGACCCAGTACTTC. This translates into CASSEWRLTDKETQYF.

This chain uses TRBV19 with TRBJ1-1; a weak D match, TRBD1 (6 bases). Germline V CDR1 and CDR2: LNHDA, SQIVND (reference sequence). The germline V and J ends were trimmed by 4 bases and 4 bases, with 19 bases remaining between them. The CDR3 is 16 amino acids. The CDR3 protein is CASSTAGGRRFTEAFF. The CDR3 bases are TGTGCCAGTAGTACCGCGGGGGGGCGTCGGTTCACTGAAGCTTTCTTT.

The V gene is TRBV11-2, the J gene TRBJ2-5, with TRBD2 matching 10 bases. Trimming at V came to 4 bases and at J to 3 bases, leaving 8 bases not matched to a gene. This CDR3 has 16 residues. CDR1 and CDR2 from the germline V gene are SGHAT and FQNNGV. Here the CDR3 DNA reads TGTGCCAGCAGCTCTTACGGGACTAGCGAGAAAGAGACCCAGTACTTC. This encodes CASSSYGTSEKETQYF.

The J gene is TRBJ1-1, the V gene TRBV5-1, with D tentatively TRBD1 (5 bases). Germline loops: CDR1 SGHRS, CDR2 YFSETQ. V was cut by 0 bases and J by 0 bases, with 15 bases left in between. The CDR3 spans 17 residues. The CDR3 coding sequence is TGCGCCAGCAGCTTGGTTCTACGGACACAAATGAACACTGAAGCTTTCTTT. The encoded protein is CASSLVLRTQMNTEAFF.

This chain uses TRBV7-8 with TRBJ2-7; TRBD1 or TRBD2 may be the D gene (5 bases each). The V end lost 0 bases, the J end lost 0 bases, and 9 bases lay between the germline ends. CDR1 is SGHVS and CDR2 is FQNEAQ in the germline V gene. This CDR3 has 15 residues. In DNA, the CDR3 is TGTGCCAGCAGCTTAGCGGGGGTGTCCTCCTACGAGCAGTACTTC. Its protein is CASSLAGVSSYEQYF.

The V gene is TRBV5-4, the J gene TRBJ2-3; TRBD1 aligns across 7 bases. V lost 3 bases and J lost 0; bases outside the gene matches: 7. Germline loops: CDR1 SGHNT, CDR2 YYREEE (reference sequence). CDR3 length: 16 residues. In DNA, the CDR3 is TGTGCCAGCAGCTCGGGACAGCTTACTAGCACAGATACGCAGTATTTT. Its protein is CASSSGQLTSTDTQYF.

V usage is TRBV2 and J usage is TRBJ2-5; D tentatively reads TRBD1 or TRBD2 (6 bases each). V dropped 4 bases and J dropped 5 bases, with 14 bases sitting between them. The germline V gene has CDR1 SNHLY and CDR2 FYNNEI. This CDR3 is 14 amino acids long. Here the CDR3 reads CASSGPTGRETQYF. The CDR3 DNA follows: TGTGCCAGCAGTGGTCCAACAGGGAGGGAGACCCAGTACTTC.

The V and J genes are TRBV19 and TRBJ2-5; 10 bases agree with TRBD2. This CDR3 is 15 amino acids long. Trimming removed 3 bases from V and 5 bases from J; junction bases left unmatched: 6. Germline V gives CDR1 LNHDA, CDR2 SQIVND (reference sequence). CDR3 region: CASSMGAGGPETQYF. The CDR3 region has the DNA TGTGCCAGTAGTATGGGAGCGGGGGGGCCGGAGACCCAGTACTTC.

V is TRBV23-1 and J is TRBJ2-7; no clear D. TRBV23-1 is an open reading frame, and its role is uncertain. Trimming shortened V by 0 bases and J by 2 bases, and 17 bases separated the two germline ends. This CDR3 is 17 amino acids long. CDR3 loop: CASSQSIAQENTYEQYF. CDR3 coding DNA: TGCGCCAGCAGTCAATCAATCGCCCAGGAAAATACCTACGAGCAGTACTTC.